This T cell receptor beta chain was recorded in a study of blood T cell repertoires in COVID-19. Study-wide context: Samples came from the United States, Italy and Spain, spanning acute and convalescent COVID-19. Nucleic acid was either cDNA or gDNA, and it came from T cells, B-cell-depleted T cells, or PBMCs.

In the original processing: Cell counts per sample came from amplifying reference gene primers. The data were produced by immunoSEQ multiplex PCR, yet TCRdb's version contains in-frame clones alone and is incomplete. D and trimming were read from the DNA, whereas the V and J calls and clone size are those reported in that table. The sample consists of about 76,000 clones, 91% of them appearing once. Material for sequencing was peripheral blood. The sequence derives from a human donor in a cohort sampled during active COVID-19.

The CDR3 here is CASSNEGAQGQPQHF. The CDR3 region has the DNA TGTGCCAGCAGCAACGAGGGGGCGCAGGGTCAGCCCCAGCATTTT. J is TRBJ1-5 and V is TRBV6-2 or TRBV6-3, with 7 bases lining up with TRBD1. Germline CDR1 MNHEY, CDR2 SVGEGT. Losses at the gene ends were 6 bases for V and 6 bases for J; bases not matched to a gene: 11. The CDR3 runs 15 residues.